This T cell receptor (beta chain) is from a study of PD-1 blockade in classical Hodgkin lymphoma. Patients all relapsed after autologous stem cell transplantation, and there was variation in brentuximab vedotin exposure. Under best response, outcomes were complete response, partial response or progressive disease. Measured with immunoSEQ multiplex PCR; TCRdb has only the in-frame clones, and not every one. There are about 50,000 clones in the sample; 73% occur only once, and about 10% lies in the top ten. Notes on this clone: Its antigen remains unknown. Other DNA sequences within the sample encode an identical CDR3.

The germline gives CDR1 MDHEN, CDR2 SYDVKM. The germline V and J ends were trimmed by 3 bases and 6 bases, with 8 bases remaining between them. CDR3 size: 12 residues. Whole-study results and caveats: Individuals who commenced nivolumab within less than 1 year of ASCT were excluded. Complete responders had baseline diversity similar to newly diagnosed patients. Repertoire differences have undefined causes, possibly disease activity or prior therapy.

The source of this sequence is a human donor with classical Hodgkin lymphoma. The rearrangement uses TRBV28 and TRBJ1-2; perhaps TRBD1 as D (5 bases). The input for sequencing was peripheral blood mononuclear cells (PBMCs), taken at baseline. The CDR3 DNA reads as TGTGCCAGCAGTTTGCAGGGAAATGGCTACACCTTC. Amino acid sequence: CASSLQGNGYTF.